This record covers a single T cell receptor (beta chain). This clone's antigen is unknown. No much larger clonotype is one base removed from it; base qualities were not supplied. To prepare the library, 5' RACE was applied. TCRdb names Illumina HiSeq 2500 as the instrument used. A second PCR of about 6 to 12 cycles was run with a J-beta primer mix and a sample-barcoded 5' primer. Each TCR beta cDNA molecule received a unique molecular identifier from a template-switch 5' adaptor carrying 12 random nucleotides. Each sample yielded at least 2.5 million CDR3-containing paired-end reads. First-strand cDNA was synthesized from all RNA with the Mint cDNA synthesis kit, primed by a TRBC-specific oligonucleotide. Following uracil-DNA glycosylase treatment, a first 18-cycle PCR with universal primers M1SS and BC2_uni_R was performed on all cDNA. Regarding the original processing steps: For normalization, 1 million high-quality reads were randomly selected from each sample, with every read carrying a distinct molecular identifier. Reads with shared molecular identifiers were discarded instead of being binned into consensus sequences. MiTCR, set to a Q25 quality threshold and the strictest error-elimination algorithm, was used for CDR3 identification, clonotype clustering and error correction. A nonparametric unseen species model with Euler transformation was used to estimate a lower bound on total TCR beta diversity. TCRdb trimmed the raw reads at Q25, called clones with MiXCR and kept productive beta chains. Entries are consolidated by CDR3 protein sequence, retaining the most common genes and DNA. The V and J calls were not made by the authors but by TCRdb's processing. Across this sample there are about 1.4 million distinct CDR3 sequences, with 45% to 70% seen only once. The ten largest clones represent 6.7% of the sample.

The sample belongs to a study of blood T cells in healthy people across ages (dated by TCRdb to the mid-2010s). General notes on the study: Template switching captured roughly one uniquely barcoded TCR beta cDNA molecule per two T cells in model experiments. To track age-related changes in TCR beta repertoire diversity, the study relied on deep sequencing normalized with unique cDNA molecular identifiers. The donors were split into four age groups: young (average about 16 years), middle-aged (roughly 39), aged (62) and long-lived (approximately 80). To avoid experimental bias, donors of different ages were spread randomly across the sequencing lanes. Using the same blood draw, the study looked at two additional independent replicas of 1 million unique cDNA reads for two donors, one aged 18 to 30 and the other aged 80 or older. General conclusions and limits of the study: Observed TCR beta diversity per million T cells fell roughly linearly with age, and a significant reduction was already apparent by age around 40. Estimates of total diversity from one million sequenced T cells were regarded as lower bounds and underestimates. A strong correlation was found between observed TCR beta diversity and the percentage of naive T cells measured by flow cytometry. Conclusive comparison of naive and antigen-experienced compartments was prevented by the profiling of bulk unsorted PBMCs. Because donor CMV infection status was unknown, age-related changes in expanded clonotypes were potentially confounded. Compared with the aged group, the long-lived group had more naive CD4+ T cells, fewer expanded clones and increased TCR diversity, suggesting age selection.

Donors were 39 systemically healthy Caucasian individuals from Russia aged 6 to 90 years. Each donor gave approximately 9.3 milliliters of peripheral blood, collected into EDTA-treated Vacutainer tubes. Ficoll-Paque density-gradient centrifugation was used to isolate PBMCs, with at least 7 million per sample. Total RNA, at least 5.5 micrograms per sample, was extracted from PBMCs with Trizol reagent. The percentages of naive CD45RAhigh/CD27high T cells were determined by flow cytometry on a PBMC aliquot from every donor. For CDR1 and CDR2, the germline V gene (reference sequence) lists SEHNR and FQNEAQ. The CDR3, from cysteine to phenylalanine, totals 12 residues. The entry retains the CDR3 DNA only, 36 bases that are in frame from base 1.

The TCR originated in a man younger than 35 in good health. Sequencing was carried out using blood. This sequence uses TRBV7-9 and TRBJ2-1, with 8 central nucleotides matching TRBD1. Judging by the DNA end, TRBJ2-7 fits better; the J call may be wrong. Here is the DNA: TGTGCCAGCAGCTCGACAGGGGCCGAGCAGTACTTC. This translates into CASSSTGAEQYF.